This T cell receptor (beta chain) stems from a study of blood T cell repertoires in COVID-19. Clones were read by immunoSEQ multiplex PCR, and TCRdb kept only the in-frame ones, dropping some. The sample includes a few hundred thousand clones, about 91% of them seen just once. Germline V lookup: CDR1 SGDLS, CDR2 YYNGEE. This CDR3 is built from 16 residues. Losses at the gene ends were 4 bases for V and 7 bases for J; bases not matched to a gene: 15. This clone appeared once. This receptor was taken from a woman aged 40 to 50 with acute COVID-19. This rearrangement joins TRBV9 to TRBJ1-2; 8 positions match TRBD1. Specimen: PBMCs or T cells enriched from blood (not recorded which). CDR3 amino acids: CASSSQMGRGLGGYTF. DNA for the CDR3: TGTGCCAGCAGCTCCCAAATGGGCAGGGGGCTTGGTGGCTACACCTTC.